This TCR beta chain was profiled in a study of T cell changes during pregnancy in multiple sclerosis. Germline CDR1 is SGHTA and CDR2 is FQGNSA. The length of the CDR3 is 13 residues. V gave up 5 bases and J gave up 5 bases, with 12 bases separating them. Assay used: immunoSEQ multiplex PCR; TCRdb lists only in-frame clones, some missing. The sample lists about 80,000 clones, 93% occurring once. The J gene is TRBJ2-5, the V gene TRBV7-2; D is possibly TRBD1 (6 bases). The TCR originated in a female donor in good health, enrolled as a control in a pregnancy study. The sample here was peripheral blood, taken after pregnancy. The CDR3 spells CASSVQGGETQYF. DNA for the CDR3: TGTGCCAGCAGCGTTCAAGGGGGTGAGACCCAGTACTTC.